Listed below are T cell receptor beta chains from one sample, sequenced in a study of cytomegalovirus exposure and HLA in healthy donors. Clones were sequenced by immunoSEQ multiplex PCR, and TCRdb holds only the in-frame ones, with some missing. Counted here are over 95,000 clones, around 82% occurring once; the ten biggest clones make up approximately 5%. The sequencing sample was made of PBMCs. The receptors stem from a young woman in good health and CMV-seropositive. The CDR3 runs from the conserved cysteine through the conserved F or W. D genes are given only for firm matches. For some rows the clone size is stated as once, few or many, or as a class when expanded; others skip it.

V gene	D gene	clone size	J gene	CDR3 DNA	CDR3 protein
TRBV19	-	few	TRBJ2-5	TGTGCCAGTAGTGAAGAACTAGTCGCTAAAGAGACCCAGTACTTC	CASSEELVAKETQYF
TRBV27	TRBD1	-	TRBJ2-7	TGTGCCAGCAAGCCGGGACAGGGGCAATACTACGAGCAGTACTTC	CASKPGQGQYYEQYF
TRBV7-2	-	-	TRBJ1-2	TGTGCCAGCAGCTTTTTTTTACTGTTGGGGGGTGGCTACACCTTC	CASSFFLLLGGGYTF
TRBV14	-	-	TRBJ1-2	TGTGCCAGCAGCCAGGTCCCGGGAATGAACTATGGCTACACCTTC	CASSQVPGMNYGYTF
TRBV5-1	TRBD1	-	TRBJ2-7	TGCGCCAGCAGAAGGGACAGAAACTACGAGCAGTACTTC	CASRRDRNYEQYF
TRBV11-2	-	-	TRBJ1-2	TGTGCCAGCAGGAGGGGGGGGACCTATGGCTACACCTTC	CASRRGGTYGYTF
TRBV18	TRBD1	-	TRBJ1-1	TGTGCCAGCTCACCATGGGACAGGGGAGGAGGGAACACTGAAGCTTTCTTT	CASSPWDRGGGNTEAFF
TRBV11-3	TRBD2	once	TRBJ2-5	TGTGCCAGCAGCTTATGGGGTAGCGGGCTCGCCCAAGAGACCCAGTACTTC	CASSLWGSGLAQETQYF
TRBV5-1	-	few	TRBJ1-3	TGCGCCAGCAGCTCCCTTGGGAGCTCTGGAAACACCATATATTTT	CASSSLGSSGNTIYF
TRBV6-5	-	-	TRBJ1-3	TGTGCCACTGGGACAACTGGAAACACCATATATTTT	CATGTTGNTIYF
TRBV19	-	-	TRBJ2-1	TGTGCCAGTAGTATACTGGGAGTAAATTTTAATGAGCAGTTCTTC	CASSILGVNFNEQFF
TRBV18	TRBD2	-	TRBJ2-1	TGTGCCAGCTCACCACTCGTAACTAGCGGGGGGTTAAATGAGCAGTTCTTC	CASSPLVTSGGLNEQFF
TRBV11-3	TRBD2	-	TRBJ2-7	TGTGCCAGCAGCTTAGAAGCGGGGTCCTACGAGCAGTACTTC	CASSLEAGSYEQYF
TRBV7-3	-	-	TRBJ1-2	TGTGCCAGCAGTTCGACAGGCTATGGCTACACCTTC	CASSSTGYGYTF
TRBV19	TRBD2	-	TRBJ2-1	TGTGCCAGTAGTAGCGGGACTAGCGGTCTGCGGGTCAATGAGCAGTTCTTC	CASSSGTSGLRVNEQFF
TRBV30	-	-	TRBJ1-2	TGTGCCTGGAGTGTACTCTATGGCTACACCTTC	CAWSVLYGYTF
TRBV7-9	-	-	TRBJ2-1	TGTGCCAGCAGCTTAGACCTACCTGTACCGGATGAGCAGTTCTTC	CASSLDLPVPDEQFF
TRBV10-3	-	-	TRBJ1-5	TGTGCCATCAGTACAGGGAGCAATCAGCCCCAGCATTTT	CAISTGSNQPQHF
TRBV5-4	TRBD1	few	TRBJ1-4	TGTGCCAGCAGTTCGGACAGGAGGGCAACTAATGAAAAACTGTTTTTT	CASSSDRRATNEKLFF
TRBV18	-	-	TRBJ1-3	TGTGCCAGCTCACCACCGGGGGGGCTCTCTGGAAACACCATATATTTT	CASSPPGGLSGNTIYF
TRBV10-1	TRBD1	few	TRBJ1-1	TGCGCCAGCATATCGACCGGGGACAGGAACACTGAAGCTTTCTTT	CASISTGDRNTEAFF
TRBV6-5	TRBD1	-	TRBJ1-1	TGTGCCAGCAGGATCTTAGGACAGGGGGACACTGAAGCTTTCTTT	CASRILGQGDTEAFF
TRBV15	TRBD2	-	TRBJ2-1	TGTGCCACCAGCAGAGGGGATAGCGGGGGGGCGGAGTATGAGCAGTTCTTC	CATSRGDSGGAEYEQFF
TRBV5-1	TRBD1	-	TRBJ2-7	TGCGCCAGCAGCTCCAGACAGGGCTTCGACTACGAGCAGTACTTC	CASSSRQGFDYEQYF
TRBV5-1	-	-	TRBJ1-1	TGCGCCAGCAGCTTTGAACAGGGAAATGAAGCTTTCTTT	CASSFEQGNEAFF
TRBV9	TRBD2	-	TRBJ2-1	TGTGCCAGCAGCACTTACGGAGCGGGAGTAGGTTACAATGAGCAGTTCTTC	CASSTYGAGVGYNEQFF
TRBV2	-	-	TRBJ2-7	TGTGCCAGCAGTGAAGACGGAGGGTACGAGCAGTACTTC	CASSEDGGYEQYF
TRBV14	TRBD1	-	TRBJ1-2	TGTGCCAGCAGCCAAGTTTTGGATGGGACAGGGACTTATGGCTACACCTTC	CASSQVLDGTGTYGYTF
TRBV6-5	TRBD1	-	TRBJ1-2	TGTGCCAGCAGAAGACAGGGGCAGGCCTATGGCTACACCTTC	CASRRQGQAYGYTF
TRBV7-9	-	once	TRBJ2-3	TGTGCCAGCAGCATCGTATCCACAGATACGCAGTATTTT	CASSIVSTDTQYF
TRBV2	TRBD1	few	TRBJ1-4	TGTGCCAGCAGATACAGGGGTGCTGAAAAACTGTTTTTT	CASRYRGAEKLFF
TRBV5-1	-	-	TRBJ2-3	TGCGCCAGCAGCTACGACAGTACGATGACAGATACGCAGTATTTT	CASSYDSTMTDTQYF
TRBV19	TRBD2	-	TRBJ2-7	TGTGCCAGTAGTACCCTTACTAGCGGGAGGGCCTACGAGCAGTACTTC	CASSTLTSGRAYEQYF
TRBV19	-	-	TRBJ1-5	TGTGCCAGTAGTTCAGGGGACTACAATCAGCCCCAGCATTTT	CASSSGDYNQPQHF
TRBV15	-	-	TRBJ2-7	TGTGCCACCAGCAGAGGAGATAGCGCGAAGCCGTACTTC	CATSRGDSAKPYF
TRBV25-1	-	once	TRBJ2-1	TGTGCCAGCAGTGTCAGCAATGAGCAGTTCTTC	CASSVSNEQFF
TRBV14	-	-	TRBJ2-4	TGTGCCAGCAGCCAAGTCGCAGGGGCGCCGGGCATTCAGTACTTC	CASSQVAGAPGIQYF